The 15 T cell receptor beta chains given below trace back to one sample, sequenced in a study of human T cells and chemical hapten exposure. Indicated time point: patch test 3, about 24 weeks after DPC sensitization. Stated treatment: therapeutic diphenylcyclopropenone sensitization with weekly scalp DPC. Total RNA was extracted from unfractionated whole blood. TCRdb fed the RACE reads into MiXCR, producing one record per CDR3 protein. This table has roughly 38,000 distinct CDR3 sequences, 8% to 10% appearing once. The sample here was whole blood, taken in connection with sensitization to the hapten diphenylcyclopropenone (DPC). These receptors came from a middle-aged man with alopecia areata. Some clones in this sample may be carry-over from other donors' samples.

The rearrangement uses TRBV6-1 and TRBJ1-1, with TRBD1 matching 9 bases. J gave up 6 bases and V 4 bases, and 9 bases lay outside the gene matches. Germline V lookup: CDR1 MNHNS, CDR2 SASEGT. CDR3 length equals 15 residues. As DNA, the CDR3 is TGTGCCAGCAGTGGACTACAGGGGGCTGGTGCTGAAGCTTTCTTT. Translating it yields CASSGLQGAGAEAFF.

This clonotype has ten or more counts. V and J are TRBV20-1 and TRBJ1-5; D remains unclear. The CDR3 contains 16 residues. Trimming stripped 0 bases from V and 1 base from J, with 13 bases between. Germline CDR1 DFQATT, CDR2 SNEGSKA (reference sequence). CDR3 bases: TGCAGTGCTAGAGATCTTATGGCGGGGAGCAATCAGCCCCAGCATTTT. Protein sequence: CSARDLMAGSNQPQHF.

Notes on this clonotype: A much more abundant neighbour one base away suggests this may be a read error. CDR3 sequence reads: CSARALGAAFF. CDR3 sequence (DNA): TGCAGTGCTAGAGCCCTGGGAGCAGCTTTCTTT. The rearrangement links TRBV20-1 to TRBJ1-1; D unresolved. The CDR3 is 11 residues long. V was trimmed by 1 base and J by 10 bases, leaving 10 bases between them. Germline V gene sequence: CDR1 DFQATT, CDR2 SNEGSKA (reference sequence).

This sequence joins TRBV27 and TRBJ2-3; D remains unclear. Per the germline V gene, CDR1 is MNHEY and CDR2 is SMNVEV (reference sequence). The ends were cut back, 3 bases at V and 5 bases at J, with 6 bases in the middle. The CDR3 is 12 residues long. CDR3 protein: CASSFLGDTQYF. The CDR3 DNA is TGTGCCAGCAGTTTTTTGGGAGATACGCAGTATTTT.

This chain links TRBV5-1 with TRBJ2-7; 8 nucleotides match TRBD1. The length of the CDR3 is 13 residues. In germline, CDR1 is SGHRS, CDR2 YFSETQ. V shed 0 bases, J shed 6 bases, and the junction held 2 bases outside the gene matches. The CDR3 reads CASSLGQGIEQYF. CDR3 sequence (DNA): TGCGCCAGCAGCTTGGGACAGGGGATCGAGCAGTACTTC. Together with reference TRBV5-1 and TRBJ2-7, the CDR3 gives the full variable domain: KAGVTQTPRYLIKTRGQQVTLSCSPISGHRSVSWYQQTPGQGLQFLFEYFSETQRNKGNFPGRFSGRQFSNSRSEMNVSTLELGDSALYLCASSLGQGIEQYFGPGTRLTVT.

J is TRBJ2-3 and V is TRBV10-3; TRBD2 aligns across 11 bases. Germline V gene data show CDR1 as ENHRY and CDR2 as SYGVKD. The CDR3 contains 15 residues. The trim removed 4 bases at V and 3 bases at J, leaving 3 bases unmatched. The CDR3 loop is CAISGTSGLTDTQYF. The CDR3 nucleotides read TGTGCCATCAGTGGGACTAGCGGGCTGACAGATACGCAGTATTTT.

The chain links TRBV14 to TRBJ1-1; no firm D call. V shed 5 bases and J shed 5 bases, with 12 bases lying between them. Germline loops: CDR1 SGHDN, CDR2 FVKESK. The CDR3 length is 13 residues. The CDR3: CASSKGVTTEAFF. The CDR3 DNA sequence: TGTGCCAGCAGCAAGGGCGTCACTACTGAAGCTTTCTTT.

Sample share makes this clonotype medium-sized (0.01 to 0.1%). The CDR3 DNA is TGTGCCAGCAGTTACATGTCTGAGCAGTTCTTC. Amino acids: CASSYMSEQFF. This chain uses TRBV6-2 or TRBV6-3 with TRBJ2-1; D remains unclear. Germline V gene data show CDR1 as MNHEY and CDR2 as SVGEGT. The CDR3 spans 11 residues. The V end was cut by 2 bases, the J end by 9 bases, with 5 bases between.

This clonotype was observed at least ten times. V is TRBV2 and J is TRBJ2-5; 12 nucleotides match TRBD1. With V trimmed by 6 bases and J by 5 bases, 10 bases remained unmatched. Germline loops: CDR1 SNHLY, CDR2 FYNNEI. The CDR3 runs 16 residues. The CDR3 nucleotides read TGTGCCAGCAGGGGGACAGGGGGCGCGACAGAGGAGACCCAGTACTTC. Its translation: CASRGTGGATEETQYF.

Many counts were recorded for this clonotype. V and J are TRBV14 and TRBJ2-1, with 7 bases identical to TRBD2. Looked up from germline, CDR1 is SGHDN and CDR2 is FVKESK. CDR3 length: 15 amino acids. With V trimmed by 0 bases and J by 8 bases, 7 bases remained unmatched. CDR3: CASSQDGLGVDEQFF. The CDR3 DNA reads TGTGCCAGCAGCCAAGATGGACTAGGGGTGGATGAGCAGTTCTTC. The full variable domain, in which reference TRBV14 and TRBJ2-1 provide the parts outside the CDR3, is EAGVTQFPSHSVIEKGQTVTLRCDPISGHDNLYWYRRVMGKEIKFLLHFVKESKQDESGMPNNRFLAERTGGTYSTLKVQPAELEDSGVYFCASSQDGLGVDEQFFGPGTRLTVL.

In this sample, this clonotype turned up many times. The chain combines TRBV28 with TRBJ1-2, with 9 bases aligning to TRBD1. The J segment lost 5 bases and the V segment lost 2 bases, leaving 6 bases of the junction unmatched. Per germline, CDR1 MDHEN and CDR2 SYDVKM. The CDR3 totals 15 residues. The CDR3 here is CASSLGDRDRYGYTF. The CDR3 DNA is TGTGCCAGCAGTTTAGGGGACAGGGACCGGTATGGCTACACCTTC.

There are a few counts of this clonotype. This chain connects TRBV6-5 to TRBJ1-1; D gene uncertain. This CDR3 spans 13 amino acids. The germline V and J ends were trimmed by 2 bases and 4 bases, with 8 bases remaining between them. CDR1 is MNHEY, CDR2 SVGAGI, per germline. For the CDR3, the DNA is TGTGCCAGCAGTTACGGCCCACGCACTGAAGCTTTCTTT. It is translated as CASSYGPRTEAFF.

This clonotype was seen at least ten times. The rearrangement uses TRBV6-6 and TRBJ2-1; unclear D gene. The CDR3 covers 15 residues. With 2 bases removed from V and 5 bases from J, the gap between germline ends came to 13 bases. The germline V gene has CDR1 MNHNY and CDR2 SVGAGI (reference sequence). The CDR3 sequence is CASSYLFRTDNEQFF. The CDR3 DNA is TGTGCCAGCAGTTACCTCTTTCGGACGGACAATGAGCAGTTCTTC.

This clonotype was observed a handful of times. The CDR3 reads CASSIGTVGTEAFF. The CDR3 DNA is TGTGCCAGCAGCATCGGGACAGTCGGTACTGAAGCTTTCTTT. This rearrangement joins TRBV7-8 to TRBJ1-1, with 7 bases aligning to TRBD1. Per germline, CDR1 SGHVS and CDR2 FQNEAQ. This CDR3 is 14 amino acids long. Trimming at V came to 5 bases and at J to 5 bases, leaving 8 bases not matched to a gene.

The genes are TRBV29-1 and TRBJ2-2, with TRBD1 as a possible D gene (6 bases). V was shortened by 6 bases and J by 4 bases, with 12 bases between the two germline ends. The CDR3 covers 13 residues. The germline gives CDR1 SQVTM, CDR2 ANQGSEA. The CDR3 loop reads CSVHRESTGELFF. DNA for the CDR3: TGCAGCGTCCACAGGGAGAGCACCGGGGAGCTGTTTTTT.